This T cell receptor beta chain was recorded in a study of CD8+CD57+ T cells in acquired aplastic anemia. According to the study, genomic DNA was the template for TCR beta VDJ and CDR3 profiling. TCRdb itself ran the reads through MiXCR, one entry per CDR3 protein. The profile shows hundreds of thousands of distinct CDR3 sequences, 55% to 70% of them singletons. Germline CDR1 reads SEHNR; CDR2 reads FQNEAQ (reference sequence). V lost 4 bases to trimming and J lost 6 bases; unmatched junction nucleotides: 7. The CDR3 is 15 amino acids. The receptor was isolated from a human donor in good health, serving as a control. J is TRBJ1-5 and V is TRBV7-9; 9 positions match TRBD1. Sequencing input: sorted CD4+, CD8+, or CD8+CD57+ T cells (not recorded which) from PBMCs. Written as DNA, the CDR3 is TGTGCCAGCAGCTCAACCGGGACAGGGATTCAGCCCCAGCATTTT. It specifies CASSSTGTGIQPQHF.